This T cell receptor (beta chain) was observed in a study of shared clonotypes between healthy human individuals. On the study more broadly: CD4 naive and CD4 memory each took three plates per donor, while CD8 naive took two and CD8 memory one.

The data were produced by immunoSEQ multiplex PCR, yet TCRdb's version contains in-frame clones alone and is incomplete. This sample has millions of clones, with about 92% found just once. General observations from the study: Few donors restricted represented genetic and exposure-history diversity.

Points on this clone: The antigen remains undetermined.

The TCR originated in a man aged 18 to 29 in good health. Sequenced input: naive CD4+ T cells sorted from blood. The subset is: CD45RA+ positively selected.

The CDR3: CASSEGRAGGQETQYF. The CDR3 DNA follows: TGTGCCAGCAGCGAGGGACGAGCGGGGGGCCAAGAGACCCAGTACTTC. The chain recombines TRBV9 with TRBJ2-5; 9 nucleotides match TRBD2. The CDR3 is made up of 16 amino acids. Looked up from germline, CDR1 is SGDLS and CDR2 is YYNGEE. V was clipped by 3 bases and J by 1 base; unmatched bases: 7.